Here is one T cell receptor beta chain with its context. In the source study's methods: Reference gene primer amplification gave estimated nucleated cell counts. Clones were read by immunoSEQ multiplex PCR, and TCRdb kept only the in-frame ones, dropping some. V, J and clone size are those of that table, while D and trimming were read from the DNA. The table includes fewer than 200,000 clones, 85% detected once. This sample was included in a study of blood T cell repertoires in COVID-19. About the study: Acute and convalescent COVID-19 samples came from the United States, Italy and Spain. PBMCs, B-cell-depleted T cells, or T cells provided the cDNA or gDNA that made up the material.

Per germline, CDR1 SEHNR and CDR2 FQNEAQ (reference sequence). V was clipped by 5 bases and J by 4 bases; unmatched bases: 2. This CDR3 has 14 residues. The origin of this receptor is an older woman with acute or convalescent COVID-19. The sequenced sample was peripheral blood. The chain joins TRBV7-9 to TRBJ1-5; 10 bases match TRBD1. The CDR3 region has the DNA TGTGCCAGCAGCGAGGGACAGGGGAATCAGCCCCAGCATTTT. Protein: CASSEGQGNQPQHF.